These 9 T cell receptor beta chains originate from one sample sequenced in a study of T cells after yellow fever vaccination. TCRdb analysed the 5' RACE reads with MiXCR anew, one entry per CDR3 protein. The sample holds just under 600,000 distinct CDR3 sequences; around an eighth are singletons and the top ten take about 14%. The material sequenced was PBMCs, taken on the day of the yellow fever booster vaccination. These receptor sequences come from a man aged 25-45 years who received the YFV17D yellow fever vaccine.

J is TRBJ2-7 and V is TRBV20-1, with 7 bases fitting TRBD1. The CDR3 is 14 amino acids. The V and J ends lost 5 bases and 2 bases, in that order; junction bases with no gene match: 9. Germline V CDR1 and CDR2: DFQATT, SNEGSKA (reference sequence). The CDR3: CSALGDSATYEQYF. CDR3 sequence (DNA): TGCAGTGCTCTCGGGGACAGTGCTACCTACGAGCAGTACTTC.

The CDR3 here is CASVGTGNNSPLHF. CDR3 bases: TGTGCCAGCGTAGGGACAGGGAATAATTCACCCCTCCACTTT. J is TRBJ1-6 and V is TRBV7-8, with 9 bases that match TRBD1. V shed 8 bases and J 5 bases; nucleotides not matched to a gene: 4. The CDR3 spans 14 residues. The germline CDR1 and CDR2 sequences are SGHVS and FQNEAQ.

This clonotype has a handful of counts. The genes are TRBV5-1 and TRBJ2-7; D is possibly TRBD1 or TRBD2 (6 bases each). From germline, CDR1 is SGHRS and CDR2 YFSETQ. The CDR3 spans 12 residues. V was cut by 6 bases and J by 5 bases, with 12 bases left in between. CDR3 protein: CASKGGRNEQYF. The CDR3 DNA follows: TGCGCCAGCAAAGGGGGGCGCAACGAGCAGTACTTC.

This chain connects TRBV24-1 to TRBJ2-7; 8 bases match TRBD2. This CDR3 has 15 amino acids. Unmatched junction bases numbered 10, after V lost 4 bases and J lost 6 bases. CDR1 is KGHDR, CDR2 SFDVKD, per germline. The chain's CDR3 is CATSDTAGLGFEQYF. The CDR3 nucleotides are TGTGCCACCAGTGACACCGCGGGACTAGGATTCGAGCAGTACTTC.

J is TRBJ2-1 and V is TRBV7-2; no clear D. CDR3 length: 13 residues. Germline values: CDR1 SGHTA, CDR2 FQGNSA. Trimming removed 2 bases at V and 5 bases at J, with 7 bases between. The CDR3 nucleotides read TGTGCCAGCAGCTTAAGCCGGGACAATGAGCAGTTCTTC. This sequence encodes CASSLSRDNEQFF.

The chain links TRBV9 to TRBJ1-2; tentatively, D is TRBD1 (5 bases). The CDR3 contains 12 residues. Per germline, CDR1 SGDLS and CDR2 YYNGEE. V gave up 1 base and J gave up 8 bases, with 9 bases separating them. Here the CDR3 reads CASSVPGNGYTF. The DNA for the CDR3 is TGTGCCAGCAGCGTACCAGGGAACGGCTACACCTTC.

This clonotype has just a few counts. This rearrangement joins TRBV7-9 to TRBJ2-7; 11 positions match TRBD1. Germline assignment: CDR1 SEHNR and CDR2 FQNEAQ (reference sequence). Trimming removed 4 bases from V and 3 bases from J; junction bases left unmatched: 5. This CDR3 region has 15 residues. The CDR3 DNA reads as TGTGCCAGCAGCTACGGGACAGGGGGGTTCTACGAGCAGTACTTC. Translation gives CASSYGTGGFYEQYF.

The chain employs TRBV28 and TRBJ1-1; unclear D gene. Germline V gives CDR1 MDHEN, CDR2 SYDVKM. V lost 2 bases and J lost 0, with 10 bases in between. This CDR3 contains 15 residues. The CDR3 region is CASSLASFMNTEAFF. CDR3 nucleotides: TGTGCCAGCAGTTTAGCCAGCTTCATGAACACTGAAGCTTTCTTT.

This clonotype was seen repeatedly, ten times or more. V gene TRBV5-1 combines with J gene TRBJ2-7; D not certain. The CDR3 is 13 amino acids. V was trimmed by 0 bases and J by 3 bases, leaving 7 bases between them. Germline loops: CDR1 SGHRS, CDR2 YFSETQ. DNA for the CDR3: TGCGCCAGCAGCTTGGTGTCGGACTACGAGCAGTACTTC. As protein: CASSLVSDYEQYF.